One sample yielded the 21 T cell receptor beta chains listed below, sequenced in a study of blood T cell repertoires in COVID-19. Profiled with immunoSEQ multiplex PCR; TCRdb holds only in-frame clones, not every one. The repertoire consists of some 160,000 clones, with roughly nine tenths occurring once and the leading ten covering approximately 3%. Sequenced input: peripheral blood. These TCRs come from a man aged 55 to 70 with acute or convalescent COVID-19.

This sequence joins TRBV2 and TRBJ1-2; 7 positions agree with TRBD1. This CDR3 has 12 amino acids. V dropped 5 bases and J dropped 7; count of bases not matched to a gene: 4. From germline, CDR1 is SNHLY and CDR2 FYNNEI. CDR3 nucleotide sequence: TGTGCCAGCAGTTCACAGGGGTCTGGCTACACCTTC. Encoded protein: CASSSQGSGYTF.

This chain joins TRBV12-3 or TRBV12-4 and TRBJ2-1; D ambiguous. Trimming removed 2 bases from V and 3 bases from J, with 5 bases in between. The CDR3 sequence is 13 residues long. CDR3 bases: TGTGCCAGCAGTTTAAGAGGCTACAATGAGCAGTTCTTC. Amino acids: CASSLRGYNEQFF.

This rearrangement joins TRBV24-1 to TRBJ2-1; TRBD2 is a possible D gene (6 bases). Germline loops: CDR1 KGHDR, CDR2 SFDVKD. There are 16 residues in the CDR3. The V end lost 7 bases, the J end lost 1 base, and 16 bases lay between the germline ends. CDR3 amino acids: CATRGSPGESYNEQFF. DNA of the CDR3: TGTGCCACCAGGGGCTCACCGGGGGAGTCCTACAATGAGCAGTTCTTC.

This chain links TRBV2 with TRBJ1-1, with D maybe TRBD1 (6 bases). Trimming removed 4 bases from V and 1 base from J, with 19 bases in between. The CDR3 contains 17 residues. Germline V gene sequence: CDR1 SNHLY, CDR2 FYNNEI. The CDR3 DNA reads TGTGCCAGCAGTGGGGAAAGGGGGAAGGCTTCGAACACTGAAGCTTTCTTT. This sequence encodes CASSGERGKASNTEAFF.

This clone came up a few times. V usage is TRBV11-2 and J usage is TRBJ2-7; 8 bases match TRBD2. Per the germline V gene, CDR1 is SGHAT and CDR2 is FQNNGV. CDR3 length: 14 residues. Losses at the gene ends were 5 bases for V and 0 bases for J; bases not matched to a gene: 3. The CDR3 bases are TGTGCCAGCAGCACCGGACTAGCCTCCTACGAGCAGTACTTC. This sequence encodes CASSTGLASYEQYF.

A single count supports this clone. The chain couples TRBV5-1 to TRBJ2-7; 10 bases are shared with TRBD1. The germline V gene has CDR1 SGHRS and CDR2 YFSETQ. This CDR3 has 14 residues. J lost 4 bases, V lost 0 bases, and 1 base had no gene match. CDR3 in DNA: TGCGCCAGCAGCTTGGGGACAGGGGGTTACGAGCAGTACTTC. Its protein product is CASSLGTGGYEQYF.

To note about this clone: Distinct nucleotide sequences in the sample also encode this CDR3. The rearrangement uses TRBV5-1 and TRBJ1-2, with D possibly being TRBD1 (6 bases). Germline V gene sequence: CDR1 SGHRS, CDR2 YFSETQ. There are 13 residues in the CDR3. Trimming removed 4 bases from V and 3 bases from J, with 10 bases in between. This CDR3 is CASSPSGDYGYTF. The CDR3 DNA follows: TGCGCCAGCAGCCCATCAGGGGACTATGGCTACACCTTC. Looking up the rest from reference TRBV5-1 and TRBJ1-2 gives the full variable domain: KAGVTQTPRYLIKTRGQQVTLSCSPISGHRSVSWYQQTPGQGLQFLFEYFSETQRNKGNFPGRFSGRQFSNSRSEMNVSTLELGDSALYLCASSPSGDYGYTFGSGTRLTVV.

A note on this clone: This sample includes further DNA sequences coding for the same CDR3. The chain is built from TRBV3-1 (or the pseudogene TRBV3-2) and TRBJ1-1, with unresolved D. With 6 bases removed from V and 5 bases from J, the gap between germline ends came to 7 bases. In germline, CDR1 is LGHDT, CDR2 YNNKEL (reference sequence). This CDR3 comprises 11 residues. The CDR3 DNA reads as TGTGCCAGCAGGGGAGGGACTGAAGCTTTCTTT. It codes for CASRGGTEAFF.

V gene TRBV5-1 combines with J gene TRBJ2-5; a weak D match, TRBD1 (5 bases). Trimming pared 0 bases from V and 1 base from J, leaving 7 bases between. There are 14 residues in the CDR3. The germline V gene has CDR1 SGHRS and CDR2 YFSETQ. The CDR3 DNA reads as TGCGCCAGCAGCTTGGTGACAGTCCAAGAGACCCAGTACTTC. This translates into CASSLVTVQETQYF.

V usage is TRBV5-8 and J usage is TRBJ1-2; 9 bases line up with TRBD1. The trim removed 0 bases at V and 1 base at J, leaving 1 base unmatched. The length of the CDR3 is 15 residues. From germline, CDR1 is SGHTS and CDR2 YDEGEE. CDR3 in DNA: TGTGCCAGCAGCTTGGCGGGACAGGGTAACTATGGCTACACCTTC. As protein: CASSLAGQGNYGYTF.

The chain uses TRBV4-1 and TRBJ1-1, with TRBD1 identical over 7 bases. The CDR3 has 15 residues. The V segment lost 5 bases and the J segment 3 bases; nucleotides outside the gene matches: 9. CDR1 is MGHRA and CDR2 is YSYEKL in the germline V gene. Here the CDR3 reads CASSAGRGKDTEAFF. The CDR3 DNA is TGCGCCAGCAGCGCGGGCAGGGGGAAGGACACTGAAGCTTTCTTT.

This chain uses TRBV9 with TRBJ2-3, with a weak D call TRBD1 (5 bases). The ends were cut back, 1 base at V and 5 bases at J, with 11 bases in the middle. The germline V gene has CDR1 SGDLS and CDR2 YYNGEE. CDR3 length: 14 amino acids. DNA for the CDR3: TGTGCCAGCAGCGTAAAAGGGGATGGAGATACGCAGTATTTT. Its protein is CASSVKGDGDTQYF. The whole variable domain, filled in from reference TRBV9 and TRBJ2-3, reads DSGVTQTPKHLITATGQRVTLRCSPRSGDLSVYWYQQSLDQGLQFLIQYYNGEERAKGNILERFSAQQFPDLHSELNLSSLELGDSALYFCASSVKGDGDTQYFGPGTRLTVL.

The chain is built from TRBV5-1 and TRBJ2-3; TRBD2 aligns across 14 bases. From germline, CDR1 is SGHRS and CDR2 YFSETQ. Trimming at V came to 1 base and at J to 6 bases, leaving 10 bases not matched to a gene. The CDR3 totals 18 residues. The chain's CDR3 is CASSLITGLAGGTDTQYF. CDR3 sequence (DNA): TGCGCCAGCAGCTTGATTACCGGACTAGCGGGGGGAACTGATACGCAGTATTTT.

This sequence joins TRBV11-2 and TRBJ2-7; 8 bases align to TRBD1. The CDR3 is made up of 15 amino acids. Per the germline V gene, CDR1 is SGHAT and CDR2 is FQNNGV. The junction had 10 bases not matched to a gene; V was cut back by 5 bases and J by 4 bases. The CDR3 is CASSGRQGKGYEQYF. The DNA for the CDR3 is TGTGCCAGCAGCGGACGACAGGGGAAGGGGTACGAGCAGTACTTC.

Worth noting for this clone: The same CDR3 arises from other DNA sequences in this sample as well. The gene calls are TRBV5-1 and TRBJ1-6, with D possibly matching TRBD1 (5 bases). The CDR3 loop spans 14 amino acids. The ends were cut back, 0 bases at V and 10 bases at J, with 11 bases in the middle. Germline V gene sequence: CDR1 SGHRS, CDR2 YFSETQ. The CDR3 DNA reads as TGCGCCAGCAGCTTGGTTGGGGGGGGATCACCCCTCCACTTT. Amino acids: CASSLVGGGSPLHF.

The chain couples TRBV27 to TRBJ2-3; D gene unclear. Germline V gene sequence: CDR1 MNHEY, CDR2 SMNVEV (reference sequence). The ends were cut back, 3 bases at V and 2 bases at J, with 6 bases in the middle. The CDR3 runs 13 residues. Written as DNA, the CDR3 is TGTGCCAGCAGTTTCCAGGCCACAGATACGCAGTATTTT. This gives the protein CASSFQATDTQYF.

CDR3 sequence reads: CSASGTGDSYNSPLHF. The CDR3 coding sequence is TGCAGTGCTAGTGGGACAGGGGACTCATATAATTCACCCCTCCACTTT. This chain joins TRBV20-1 and TRBJ1-6, with 10 bases identical to TRBD1. CDR1 and CDR2 from the germline V gene are DFQATT and SNEGSKA (reference sequence). Losses at the gene ends were 3 bases for V and 4 bases for J; bases not matched to a gene: 6. The CDR3 is made up of 16 amino acids.

The genes are TRBV5-4 and TRBJ1-2, with D tentatively TRBD1 (6 bases). Germline assignment: CDR1 SGHNT and CDR2 YYREEE (reference sequence). CDR3 length: 13 residues. V was trimmed by 4 bases and J by 8 bases, leaving 15 bases between them. The chain's CDR3 is CASSRDKGSGYTF. The CDR3 nucleotides read TGTGCCAGCAGCAGGGACAAGGGGTCGGGCTACACCTTC.

The chain links TRBV5-5 to TRBJ1-1, with TRBD1 as a possible D gene (5 bases). The CDR3 has 15 amino acids. Trimming took 0 bases from V and 0 from J, leaving 9 bases between them. In germline, CDR1 is SGHKS, CDR2 YYEKEE (reference sequence). CDR3 DNA sequence: TGTGCCAGCAGCTTGGAGTGGGGGGTGAACACTGAAGCTTTCTTT. Translated, it gives CASSLEWGVNTEAFF.

The rearrangement uses TRBV3-1 (or the pseudogene TRBV3-2) and TRBJ2-3, with 10 bases that match TRBD1. This CDR3 contains 16 residues. The junction had 5 bases not matched to a gene; V was cut back by 2 bases and J by 3 bases. Germline V gives CDR1 LGHDT, CDR2 YNNKEL (reference sequence). The CDR3 here is CASSQNRDRGTDTQYF. The CDR3, as DNA: TGTGCCAGCAGCCAAAACCGGGACAGGGGTACAGATACGCAGTATTTT.

The chain couples TRBV30 to TRBJ1-5; perhaps TRBD1 as D (6 bases). Germline V gene lookup returns CDR1 GTSNPN and CDR2 SVGIG (reference sequence). This CDR3 comprises 12 residues. Trimming left V 5 bases short and J 7 bases short, with 12 bases between. Written as DNA, the CDR3 is TGTGCCTGGGGGTCTACAGGGCAGCCCCAGCATTTT. This translates into CAWGSTGQPQHF.